Listed here are 27 T cell receptor beta chains from one sample, sequenced in a study of T cells in Graves' hyperthyroidism and ophthalmopathy. RNA transcripts yielded amplified TCR beta CDR3 regions. When the TCR CDR3 underwent first-round RT-PCR, the HTBI primer set was used. TCRdb re-called the multiplex PCR reads with MiXCR, one entry per CDR3 protein. The sample consists of hundreds of thousands of distinct CDR3 sequences, approximately 14% of them appearing once. Sequenced: blood. The source of these receptors is a woman aged 45-65 years with Graves' ophthalmopathy.

The J gene is TRBJ2-6, the V gene TRBV20-1; 7 nucleotides agree with TRBD1. CDR1 is DFQATT and CDR2 is SNEGSKA in the germline V gene (reference sequence). Germline trimming cut 6 bases from V and 4 bases from J; bases unmatched to any gene: 6. CDR3 length equals 14 residues. CDR3 DNA sequence: TGCAGTGCGGAAGGGACAGCCGGGGCCAACGTCCTGACTTTC. This encodes CSAEGTAGANVLTF.

This clonotype was seen repeatedly, ten times or more. J is TRBJ2-1 and V is TRBV27, with D perhaps TRBD2 (5 bases). The CDR3 is made up of 14 amino acids. Per the germline V gene, CDR1 is MNHEY and CDR2 is SMNVEV (reference sequence). The ends were cut back, 5 bases at V and 6 bases at J, with 14 bases in the middle. In DNA form, the CDR3 reads TGTGCCAGCAGTGAAACTAGTTACCGCAATGAGCAGTTCTTC. Translating it yields CASSETSYRNEQFF.

The rearrangement links TRBV13 to TRBJ2-6, with D possibly being TRBD2 (5 bases). Deletions cut 0 bases from V and 0 bases from J, with 12 bases between. The CDR3 contains 18 residues. CDR1 PRHDT and CDR2 FYEKMQ come from the germline V gene (reference sequence). The CDR3 region is CASSLGTRRFSGANVLTF. The CDR3 region has the DNA TGTGCCAGCAGCTTAGGTACTAGAAGATTCTCTGGGGCCAACGTCCTGACTTTC.

This clonotype has ten or more counts. The rearrangement uses TRBV20-1 and TRBJ1-2; TRBD1 aligns across 8 bases. The CDR3 loop spans 14 amino acids. J gave up 8 bases and V 0 bases, and 8 bases lay outside the gene matches. CDR1 and CDR2 from the germline V gene are DFQATT and SNEGSKA (reference sequence). The CDR3 DNA reads TGCAGTGCTAGAGATAAAGGGACAGGAGTAGGCTACACCTTC. This encodes CSARDKGTGVGYTF.

This clonotype was counted only a few times. The chain joins TRBV28 to TRBJ2-7, with D possibly matching TRBD1 (6 bases). The CDR3 spans 17 residues. Trimming took 5 bases from V and 3 from J, leaving 23 bases between them. Germline CDR1 reads MDHEN; CDR2 reads SYDVKM. The CDR3: CASSTRPGPGEIYEQYF. DNA of the CDR3: TGTGCCAGCAGTACACGTCCCGGACCAGGGGAAATCTACGAGCAGTACTTC.

On this clonotype: A much more abundant neighbour one base away suggests this may be a read error. This chain connects TRBV7-2 to TRBJ1-2; 7 bases match TRBD1. The CDR3 extends over 17 amino acids. The germline CDR1 and CDR2 sequences are SGHTA and FQGNSA. The CDR3 loop is CASSLEPTGAVTGGFTF. The CDR3 DNA reads TGTGCCAGCAGCTTAGAACCCACAGGGGCCGTGACTGGAGGCTTCACCTTC.

This clonotype was observed a handful of times. The chain recombines TRBV7-9 with TRBJ1-2, with 11 bases fitting TRBD1. CDR3 length equals 13 residues. CDR1 is SEHNR, CDR2 FQNEAQ, per germline (reference sequence). Trimming removed 8 bases from V and 7 bases from J; junction bases left unmatched: 6. The CDR3 is CASLDRGHGGYTF. The CDR3 coding sequence is TGTGCCAGCCTGGACAGGGGGCATGGTGGCTACACCTTC.

This clonotype was recorded at least ten times. The V gene is TRBV6-2 or TRBV6-3, the J gene TRBJ1-5; unclear D gene. This CDR3 region has 15 residues. Trimming shortened V by 2 bases and J by 5 bases, and 13 bases separated the two germline ends. Germline CDR1 is MNHEY and CDR2 is SVGEGT. In DNA, the CDR3 is TGTGCCAGCAGTTACCAACCTAGAATTGATCAGCCCCAGCATTTT. This encodes CASSYQPRIDQPQHF.

This clonotype was seen many times. The chain employs TRBV5-1 and TRBJ2-7; perhaps TRBD2 as D (6 bases). This CDR3 has 15 amino acids. Per germline, CDR1 SGHRS and CDR2 YFSETQ. The V end was cut by 0 bases, the J end by 4 bases, with 14 bases between. Here the CDR3 DNA reads TGCGCCAGCAGCTTGGGACTAGAGGGAGCGTACGAGCAGTACTTC. Residues: CASSLGLEGAYEQYF.

This clonotype appeared many times. This sequence joins TRBV7-6 and TRBJ2-1; tentatively, D is TRBD2 (6 bases). Germline CDR1 reads SGHVS; CDR2 reads FNYEAQ. The CDR3 is 15 amino acids. V was clipped by 4 bases and J by 10 bases, with 20 bases between them. For the CDR3, the DNA is TGTGCCAGCAGCTCCACCGGCGGGATGATTAACGAGCAGTTCTTC. Translated: CASSSTGGMINEQFF.

This clonotype showed up just a few times. The CDR3 bases are TGTGCCAGCAGCCTCAGGGGGCTAGCAGCCGGCACAGATACGCAGTATTTT. It yields the protein CASSLRGLAAGTDTQYF. This chain connects TRBV3-1 to TRBJ2-3; 8 bases align to TRBD1. The V segment lost 4 bases and the J segment 1 base; nucleotides outside the gene matches: 10. Germline assignment: CDR1 LGHDT and CDR2 YNNKEL (reference sequence). The CDR3 length is 17 residues.

The V gene is TRBV7-2, the J gene TRBJ1-6; 7 nucleotides align to TRBD1. V lost 1 base and J lost 9; bases outside the gene matches: 9. CDR1 and CDR2 (germline): SGHTA, FQGNSA. This CDR3 comprises 16 residues. The CDR3 region is CASSLGDREDSSPLHF. The CDR3 DNA reads TGTGCCAGCAGCTTAGGCGACAGGGAGGATAGTTCACCCCTCCACTTT.

This sequence joins TRBV19 and TRBJ1-2; D might be TRBD1 (5 bases). Germline V gene sequence: CDR1 LNHDA, CDR2 SQIVND (reference sequence). Between the trimmed V and J ends, which lost 2 bases and 7 bases, there was a span of 8 bases. The CDR3 covers 12 residues. The CDR3 region is CASSISRVGYTF. The DNA of the CDR3 is TGTGCCAGTAGTATATCCAGGGTTGGCTACACCTTC.

V gene TRBV5-1 combines with J gene TRBJ2-5; 7 positions match TRBD1. The CDR3 covers 15 residues. CDR1 is SGHRS, CDR2 YFSETQ, per germline. With V trimmed by 1 base and J by 2 bases, 5 bases remained unmatched. CDR3 protein: CASSLNRGKQETQYF. The CDR3, as DNA: TGCGCCAGCAGCTTGAACAGGGGCAAACAAGAGACCCAGTACTTC.

The V and J genes are TRBV4-2 and TRBJ1-2, with 7 bases aligning to TRBD1. V shed 4 bases, J shed 0 bases, and the junction held 8 bases outside the gene matches. This CDR3 comprises 16 residues. Germline CDR1 LGHNA, CDR2 YNFKEQ. The CDR3 nucleotides read TGTGCCAGCAGCCGCGAGACCACAGGGGCTAACTATGGCTACACCTTC. Its translation: CASSRETTGANYGYTF.

This clonotype was recorded many times. The rearrangement uses TRBV6-5 and TRBJ2-7; 9 bases align to TRBD2. The CDR3 totals 17 residues. Germline CDR1 is MNHEY and CDR2 is SVGAGI. Trimming took 0 bases from V and 1 from J; bases not matched to a gene: 7. CDR3 coding DNA: TGTGCCAGCAGTTACTCGGGACTAGCAAAGGGATCCTACGAGCAGTACTTC. This translates into CASSYSGLAKGSYEQYF.

This clonotype has only a few counts. This chain links TRBV5-4 with TRBJ2-5, with D uncertain. V was cut by 1 base and J by 6 bases, with 13 bases left in between. This CDR3 has 14 residues. Germline CDR1 and CDR2: SGHNT and YYREEE (reference sequence). The chain's CDR3 is CASSLYGSSKTQYF. As DNA, the CDR3 is TGTGCCAGCAGCTTGTATGGTTCGTCTAAGACCCAGTACTTC.

This clonotype was counted ten times or more. This sequence joins TRBV2 and TRBJ2-4; TRBD1 matches at 7 bases. V was pared by 6 bases and J by 8 bases, with 7 bases of the junction left unmatched. This CDR3 is built from 13 residues. Germline lookup yields CDR1 SNHLY and CDR2 FYNNEI. Here the CDR3 reads CASRRQGSDIQYF. The CDR3 DNA sequence: TGTGCCAGCAGACGACAGGGATCCGACATTCAGTACTTC.

At least ten counts were recorded for this clonotype. J is TRBJ2-5 and V is TRBV7-8; perhaps TRBD2 as D (6 bases). The germline gives CDR1 SGHVS, CDR2 FQNEAQ. V gave up 5 bases and J gave up 1 base, with 23 bases separating them. The CDR3 totals 18 residues. The CDR3 bases are TGTGCCAGCAGCCCCCGACTAGTGACTGAGGATGGCCAAGAGACCCAGTACTTC. It translates to CASSPRLVTEDGQETQYF.

This clonotype came up a few times. The rearrangement links TRBV7-9 to TRBJ2-5; D call uncertain. Trimming shortened V by 1 base and J by 2 bases, and 8 bases separated the two germline ends. The CDR3 is 14 residues long. The germline gives CDR1 SEHNR, CDR2 FQNEAQ (reference sequence). The CDR3 bases are TGTGCCAGCAGCTTAGTGCCGCCTCAAGAGACCCAGTACTTC. Its protein is CASSLVPPQETQYF.

This clonotype was counted at least ten times. This chain links TRBV11-3 with TRBJ2-1; 7 bases match TRBD2. Trimming took 5 bases from V and 9 from J; bases not matched to a gene: 7. This CDR3 contains 13 residues. Germline CDR1 is SGHNT and CDR2 is YENEEA. The CDR3 protein is CASSPTSEGEQFF. CDR3 nucleotide sequence: TGTGCCAGCAGCCCAACTAGCGAGGGTGAGCAGTTCTTC.

Ten or more counts support this clonotype. This chain uses TRBV18 with TRBJ1-2; 9 bases agree with TRBD1. This CDR3 contains 14 residues. Germline V lookup: CDR1 KGHSH, CDR2 LQKENI. Germline trimming cut 8 bases from V and 4 bases from J; bases unmatched to any gene: 8. The CDR3 protein is CASTGQGPPYGYTF. CDR3 sequence (DNA): TGTGCCAGCACAGGACAGGGGCCCCCCTATGGCTACACCTTC.

This clonotype was detected only a few times. The chain is built from TRBV6-7 and TRBJ2-3; D tentatively reads TRBD1 or TRBD2 (5 bases each). TRBV6-7 is labeled an ORF, and its function is uncertain. The CDR3 is 18 residues long. V dropped 8 bases and J dropped 2 bases, with 26 bases sitting between them. DNA for the CDR3: TGTGCCAGCCGAAGACTATACTTCCGCGGACACCCCACAGATACGCAGTATTTT. Translated: CASRRLYFRGHPTDTQYF.

This chain links TRBV9 with TRBJ1-2; D might be TRBD1 (6 bases). This CDR3 is built from 14 residues. V shed 3 bases and J shed 3 bases, with 12 bases lying between them. Per germline, CDR1 SGDLS and CDR2 YYNGEE. CDR3 loop: CASSAKGGYYGYTF. Written as DNA, the CDR3 is TGTGCCAGCAGCGCCAAGGGGGGATACTATGGCTACACCTTC.

This clonotype came up many times. CDR3 amino acids: CASSQTGFNTEAFF. CDR3 DNA: TGTGCCAGCTCACAGACAGGATTCAACACTGAAGCTTTCTTT. This sequence joins TRBV18 and TRBJ1-1, with a tentative D call TRBD1 (6 bases). This CDR3 comprises 14 residues. V gave up 4 bases and J gave up 2 bases, with 11 bases separating them. Germline V lookup: CDR1 KGHSH, CDR2 LQKENI.

There are a few counts of this clonotype. The CDR3 DNA reads as TGCAGCGTTGAAAGGGCGTACAATGAGCAGTTCTTC. This sequence encodes CSVERAYNEQFF. The chain combines TRBV29-1 with TRBJ2-1; no clear D gene. V shed 2 bases and J shed 4 bases, with 6 bases lying between them. Germline V CDR1 and CDR2: SQVTM, ANQGSEA. The CDR3 runs 12 residues.

There are many counts of this clonotype. The genes are TRBV28 and TRBJ2-3, with D possibly being TRBD2 (6 bases). The length of the CDR3 is 17 residues. V lost 5 bases and J lost 2, with 20 bases in between. Germline loops: CDR1 MDHEN, CDR2 SYDVKM. CDR3 in amino acids: CASSRPPGVADTDTQYF. The CDR3 bases are TGTGCCAGCAGTCGCCCGCCGGGGGTTGCGGACACAGATACGCAGTATTTT.